These 14 T cell receptor beta chains originate from one sample sequenced in a study of T cell responses to AZD1222 COVID-19 vaccine. TCRdb's table, derived via immunoSEQ multiplex PCR, lists solely in-frame clones and lacks some. This sample has about 39,000 clones, with 90% found just once. This specimen was peripheral blood, taken 28 days after the second AZD1222 dose. These receptors were collected from an adult who received the AZD1222 COVID-19 vaccine.

The rearrangement joins TRBV6-6 to TRBJ2-1; the D is unclear. There are 16 residues in the CDR3. V lost 2 bases and J 3 bases, leaving 14 bases between the germline ends. Per germline, CDR1 MNHNY and CDR2 SVGAGI (reference sequence). CDR3 DNA: TGTGCCAGCAGTTACGAAAGAGCACAGCTCTACAATGAGCAGTTCTTC. Protein product: CASSYERAQLYNEQFF.

This clone was found once. The chain employs TRBV12-5 and TRBJ1-2; TRBD1 aligns across 7 bases. The CDR3 runs to 12 residues. V shed 6 bases, J shed 4 bases, and the junction held 2 bases outside the gene matches. Germline values: CDR1 LGHNT, CDR2 FRNRAP. The CDR3 DNA reads TGTGCTAGTGGGGGGACAGCCTATGGCTACACCTTC. Amino acids: CASGGTAYGYTF.

The chain links TRBV7-2 to TRBJ1-2, with 11 positions matching TRBD1. This CDR3 is 16 amino acids long. Trimming at V came to 4 bases and at J to 3 bases, leaving 7 bases not matched to a gene. Germline V gene sequence: CDR1 SGHTA, CDR2 FQGNSA. The CDR3 coding sequence is TGTGCCAGCAGCTCCCTCGGGACAGGGGGAGACTATGGCTACACCTTC. Protein product: CASSSLGTGGDYGYTF.

The V and J genes are TRBV21-1 and TRBJ2-5; TRBD2, the D gene given by the table, was not confirmed from the DNA. TRBV21-1 is noted as a pseudogene. The CDR3 runs 14 residues. CDR3 sequence reads: CASTKREGGETQYF. The DNA of the CDR3 is TGTGCCAGCACTAAAAGGGAGGGAGGAGAGACCCAGTACTTC.

This clone was seen once. The V call is TRBV5-4, the J call TRBJ1-2; weak D call: TRBD1 (5 bases). The V gene's germline CDR1 is SGHNT and CDR2 YYREEE (reference sequence). With 4 bases removed from V and 4 bases from J, the gap between germline ends came to 23 bases. The CDR3 covers 17 residues. In DNA form, the CDR3 reads TGTGCCAGCAGCCCTGGGACGGTCATTTCCCTAGGCTATGGCTACACCTTC. This sequence encodes CASSPGTVISLGYGYTF.

A single count supports this clone. The chain combines TRBV25-1 with TRBJ2-1; 8 nucleotides line up with TRBD2. Germline CDR1 and CDR2: MGHDK and SYGVNS. J gave up 2 bases and V 4 bases, and 1 base lay outside the gene matches. The CDR3 sequence is 14 residues long. The DNA for the CDR3 is TGTGCCAGCAGTGGAGCGGGGGCCTACAATGAGCAGTTCTTC. This gives the protein CASSGAGAYNEQFF. The full variable domain, in which reference TRBV25-1 and TRBJ2-1 provide the parts outside the CDR3, is EADIYQTPRYLVIGTGKKITLECSQTMGHDKMYWYQQDPGMELHLIHYSYGVNSTEKGDLSSESTVSRIRTEHFPLTLESARPSHTSQYLCASSGAGAYNEQFFGPGTRLTVL.

The chain combines TRBV7-2 with TRBJ2-7; 7 bases fit TRBD2. V gave up 5 bases and J gave up 6 bases; unmatched junction bases: 10. The CDR3 length is 14 residues. Germline V CDR1 and CDR2: SGHTA, FQGNSA. Here the CDR3 reads CASSPGRGGLEQYF. The CDR3 DNA follows: TGTGCCAGCAGCCCAGGCCGGGGAGGGCTCGAGCAGTACTTC.

This clone was seen more than once but under ten times. The identical CDR3 is also encoded by other nucleotide sequences in the sample. V is TRBV9 and J is TRBJ1-6; D is perhaps TRBD1 (5 bases). The CDR3 totals 15 residues. Germline CDR1 reads SGDLS; CDR2 reads YYNGEE. The V end was cut by 0 bases, the J end by 7 bases, with 11 bases between. In DNA, the CDR3 is TGTGCCAGCAGCGTAGATGGGGGGAAGAATTCACCCCTCCACTTT. Its protein is CASSVDGGKNSPLHF. Filled out from reference TRBV9 and TRBJ1-6, the complete variable domain reads DSGVTQTPKHLITATGQRVTLRCSPRSGDLSVYWYQQSLDQGLQFLIQYYNGEERAKGNILERFSAQQFPDLHSELNLSSLELGDSALYFCASSVDGGKNSPLHFGNGTRLTVT.

The rearrangement uses TRBV6-1 and TRBJ2-7; 11 bases are shared with TRBD2. CDR3 length: 15 amino acids. From germline, CDR1 is MNHNS and CDR2 SASEGT. The V segment lost 3 bases and the J segment 6 bases; nucleotides outside the gene matches: 7. The DNA for the CDR3 is TGTGCCAGCAGTGAGGCGGGACTAGCGGTAGGCGAGCAGTACTTC. Protein sequence: CASSEAGLAVGEQYF.

The gene calls are TRBV7-2 and TRBJ1-2, with a possible D match to TRBD1 (6 bases). CDR1 and CDR2 (germline): SGHTA, FQGNSA. V was cut by 4 bases and J by 2 bases, with 17 bases left in between. The CDR3 has 16 residues. CDR3 in amino acids: CASSSLGVGANYGYTF. As DNA, the CDR3 is TGTGCCAGCAGCTCCCTGGGGGTGGGGGCGAACTATGGCTACACCTTC.

The CDR3 DNA follows: TGCGCCAGCAGCCTCTACAGGGCTCCTCCCTACGAGCAGTACTTC. This encodes CASSLYRAPPYEQYF. J is TRBJ2-7 and V is TRBV4-3; tentatively, D is TRBD1 (6 bases). Trimming shortened V by 4 bases and J by 2 bases, and 15 bases separated the two germline ends. The V gene's germline CDR1 is LGHNA and CDR2 YSLEER. The CDR3 totals 15 residues.

This clone was counted a few times. The V and J genes are TRBV5-1 and TRBJ1-1; 12 bases are shared with TRBD1. Germline CDR1 is SGHRS and CDR2 is YFSETQ. There are 16 residues in the CDR3. Trimming took 3 bases from V and 4 from J; bases not matched to a gene: 7. CDR3 protein: CASSSTGTGGRTEAFF. The CDR3 bases are TGCGCCAGCAGCTCCACCGGGACAGGGGGCCGCACTGAAGCTTTCTTT. Full variable domain (missing parts from reference TRBV5-1 and TRBJ1-1): KAGVTQTPRYLIKTRGQQVTLSCSPISGHRSVSWYQQTPGQGLQFLFEYFSETQRNKGNFPGRFSGRQFSNSRSEMNVSTLELGDSALYLCASSSTGTGGRTEAFFGQGTRLTVV.

DNA for the CDR3: TGTGCCACCAGTGATAGGCGGCAGGGTCACAACGAGCAGTACTTC. Translation: CATSDRRQGHNEQYF. The chain recombines TRBV24-1 with TRBJ2-7; tentatively, D is TRBD1 (5 bases). The germline V and J ends were trimmed by 3 bases and 5 bases, with 16 bases remaining between them. This CDR3 is 15 amino acids long. Germline V gene data show CDR1 as KGHDR and CDR2 as SFDVKD.

The rearrangement uses TRBV5-1 and TRBJ2-6; the D call may be TRBD1 or TRBD2 (5 bases each). CDR3 length: 17 amino acids. From germline, CDR1 is SGHRS and CDR2 YFSETQ. Trimming shortened V by 1 base and J by 0 bases, and 11 bases separated the two germline ends. The CDR3 nucleotides read TGCGCCAGCAGCTTGAATGGGGGAGCCTCTGGGGCCAACGTCCTGACTTTC. Translated: CASSLNGGASGANVLTF.